This TCR beta chain stems from a study of cytomegalovirus exposure and HLA in healthy donors. Only a few counts were recorded for this clone. 13 Jbeta primers and 60 Vbeta primers were used for the PCR. The data were produced by immunoSEQ multiplex PCR, yet TCRdb's version contains in-frame clones alone and is incomplete. Of fewer than 180,000 clones listed, roughly 77% were seen once; the top ten hold about 4%. This sequence was found in a human donor in good health. The sample taken for sequencing was PBMCs.

For the CDR3, the DNA is TGTGCCAGGGAGGGAGGGACTAGCGGGGAGCAAGAGACCCAGTACTTC. Translated, it gives CAREGGTSGEQETQYF. The chain couples TRBV2 to TRBJ2-5; 13 nucleotides align to TRBD2. The CDR3 is 16 residues long. Germline V gene lookup returns CDR1 SNHLY and CDR2 FYNNEI. The V gene end was trimmed by 9 bases and the J gene end by 2 bases; junction bases not matched to a gene: 9.